These T cell receptor beta chains were read from a single sample in a study of molecular identifiers for immune sequencing clone quantification. Via MiXCR, TCRdb re-called the PCR reads, giving one row per CDR3 protein. The sample includes approximately 670,000 distinct CDR3 sequences, nearly 20% of them seen just once. Sequencing input: naive CD8+ T cells from blood, with Jurkat cell RNA spiked in. Receptors were obtained from a human donor in good health. Some libraries in this study had Jurkat cell RNA spiked in. CDR3s include the opening cysteine and the closing phenylalanine or tryptophan. Fields, in order: V gene, D gene, CDR3 length, clone size, J gene, CDR3 DNA, CDR3 protein. D genes are given only for firm matches. Not all rows give a size; the values are once, few, many and, for expanded clones, a class.

v_call: TRBV20-1
d_call: .
cdr3_length: 16
clone_size: many
j_call: TRBJ1-1
cdr3_nt: TGCAGTGCTAGAACCAGAGAAGGATTCATGAACACTGAAGCTTTCTTT
cdr3_aa: CSARTREGFMNTEAFF

v_call: TRBV4-3
d_call: .
cdr3_length: 14
clone_size: .
j_call: TRBJ2-3
cdr3_nt: TGCGCCAGCAGCCAAGATTACGGGGAGGATACGCAGTATTTT
cdr3_aa: CASSQDYGEDTQYF

v_call: TRBV11-2
d_call: .
cdr3_length: 13
clone_size: many
j_call: TRBJ1-1
cdr3_nt: TGTGCCAGCAGCTTAGACTGGGGGATTGAAGCTTTCTTT
cdr3_aa: CASSLDWGIEAFF

v_call: TRBV12-3/TRBV12-4
d_call: TRBD2
cdr3_length: 14
clone_size: .
j_call: TRBJ2-7
cdr3_nt: TGTGCCAGCAGCGCGACTAGCGGGGGACCGGAGCAGTACTTC
cdr3_aa: CASSATSGGPEQYF

v_call: TRBV28
d_call: TRBD2
cdr3_length: 15
clone_size: many
j_call: TRBJ2-7
cdr3_nt: TGTGCCAGCAGTCCCCGGACTAGCGGGAGTTACGAGCAGTACTTC
cdr3_aa: CASSPRTSGSYEQYF

v_call: TRBV29-1
d_call: .
cdr3_length: 13
clone_size: many
j_call: TRBJ1-1
cdr3_nt: TGCAGCGTCGGGACACCGGGGGACACTGAAGCTTTCTTT
cdr3_aa: CSVGTPGDTEAFF

v_call: TRBV7-6
d_call: TRBD2
cdr3_length: 16
clone_size: few
j_call: TRBJ2-7
cdr3_nt: TGTGCCAGCGGCGCGGCTCTAGCGGGAGGAGGAAGCGAGCAGTACTTC
cdr3_aa: CASGAALAGGGSEQYF

v_call: TRBV27
d_call: TRBD1
cdr3_length: 14
clone_size: .
j_call: TRBJ1-5
cdr3_nt: TGTGCCAGCAGTTTAAGGGCAGGGGGGGAGCCCCAGCATTTT
cdr3_aa: CASSLRAGGEPQHF

v_call: TRBV12-3/TRBV12-4
d_call: .
cdr3_length: 12
clone_size: many
j_call: TRBJ2-5
cdr3_nt: TGTGCCAGCAAGGGTAACCAAGAGACCCAGTACTTC
cdr3_aa: CASKGNQETQYF

v_call: TRBV20-1
d_call: .
cdr3_length: 14
clone_size: many
j_call: TRBJ2-7
cdr3_nt: TGCAGTGCTAGTTTGGGGGCCTCCCACTACGAGCAGTACTTC
cdr3_aa: CSASLGASHYEQYF

v_call: TRBV5-4
d_call: TRBD2
cdr3_length: 15
clone_size: few
j_call: TRBJ2-1
cdr3_nt: TGTGCCAGCAGACATCTAGCGGGAGGGCCCAATGAGCAGTTCTTC
cdr3_aa: CASRHLAGGPNEQFF

v_call: TRBV29-1
d_call: .
cdr3_length: 12
clone_size: many
j_call: TRBJ2-7
cdr3_nt: TGCAGCGTTCTCGGGGCTAGTAGCGAGCAGTACTTC
cdr3_aa: CSVLGASSEQYF

v_call: TRBV9
d_call: TRBD2
cdr3_length: 17
clone_size: many
j_call: TRBJ2-3
cdr3_nt: TGTGCCAGCAGCGTAGCCCTAGCGGGCGCTAGCACAGATACGCAGTATTTT
cdr3_aa: CASSVALAGASTDTQYF

v_call: TRBV7-9
d_call: TRBD2
cdr3_length: 17
clone_size: few
j_call: TRBJ2-2
cdr3_nt: TGTGCCAGCAGACCGCCGCTAGCGGGAGAGAGAACCGGGGAGCTGTTTTTT
cdr3_aa: CASRPPLAGERTGELFF

v_call: TRBV5-1
d_call: TRBD2
cdr3_length: 16
clone_size: .
j_call: TRBJ2-3
cdr3_nt: TGCGCCATCAGCTTGTCTACTAGCGGGGAAACAGATACGCAGTATTTT
cdr3_aa: CAISLSTSGETDTQYF

v_call: TRBV7-9
d_call: .
cdr3_length: 16
clone_size: few
j_call: TRBJ1-1
cdr3_nt: TGTGCCAGCAGCCCTCCCCGGGGGGCGATGAACACTGAAGCTTTCTTT
cdr3_aa: CASSPPRGAMNTEAFF

v_call: TRBV11-2
d_call: .
cdr3_length: 17
clone_size: few
j_call: TRBJ2-1
cdr3_nt: TGTGCCAGCAGCTTAGATAGTGGCCCGGGGTCCTACAATGAGCAGTTCTTC
cdr3_aa: CASSLDSGPGSYNEQFF

v_call: TRBV27
d_call: .
cdr3_length: 18
clone_size: .
j_call: TRBJ2-3
cdr3_nt: TGTGCCAGCAGTTTATCTTCCGGGGGGCCTTTTTACACAGATACGCAGTATTTT
cdr3_aa: CASSLSSGGPFYTDTQYF

v_call: TRBV25-1
d_call: .
cdr3_length: 14
clone_size: many
j_call: TRBJ2-5
cdr3_nt: TGTGCCAGCAGTGATGTACGGGTACAAGAGACCCAGTACTTC
cdr3_aa: CASSDVRVQETQYF

v_call: TRBV19
d_call: .
cdr3_length: 15
clone_size: few
j_call: TRBJ2-5
cdr3_nt: TGTGCCAGTAGTAACAGAGACTTGAGAAGGGAGACCCAGTACTTC
cdr3_aa: CASSNRDLRRETQYF

v_call: TRBV20-1
d_call: TRBD2
cdr3_length: 14
clone_size: few
j_call: TRBJ2-7
cdr3_nt: TGCAGTGCTATATCTAGCGGGAGTTCCTACGAGCAGTACTTC
cdr3_aa: CSAISSGSSYEQYF

v_call: TRBV5-6
d_call: TRBD1
cdr3_length: 15
clone_size: many
j_call: TRBJ2-3
cdr3_nt: TGTGCCAGCAGCAAGGACAGGGAGGAAACAGATACGCAGTATTTT
cdr3_aa: CASSKDREETDTQYF

v_call: TRBV5-1
d_call: .
cdr3_length: 16
clone_size: many
j_call: TRBJ2-5
cdr3_nt: TGCGCCAGCAGCACCCCTGACAGGGACTTCCAAGAGACCCAGTACTTC
cdr3_aa: CASSTPDRDFQETQYF

v_call: TRBV6-5
d_call: TRBD1
cdr3_length: 15
clone_size: .
j_call: TRBJ2-1
cdr3_nt: TGTGCCAGCGGTTACGCCGCGACAGGGGGCAATGAGCAGTTCTTC
cdr3_aa: CASGYAATGGNEQFF

v_call: TRBV6-6
d_call: .
cdr3_length: 14
clone_size: many
j_call: TRBJ2-1
cdr3_nt: TGTGCCAGCAGGAAAGACAGAACCTACAATGAGCAGTTCTTC
cdr3_aa: CASRKDRTYNEQFF

v_call: TRBV14
d_call: .
cdr3_length: 12
clone_size: many
j_call: TRBJ2-1
cdr3_nt: TGTGCCAGCAGCCAGACCTACGGTACTCCACTCTTC
cdr3_aa: CASSQTYGTPLF

v_call: TRBV7-9
d_call: .
cdr3_length: 15
clone_size: many
j_call: TRBJ2-3
cdr3_nt: TGTGCCAGCAGCTTAAGCTCAGGCGCGCCAGATACGCAGTATTTT
cdr3_aa: CASSLSSGAPDTQYF

v_call: TRBV6-2/TRBV6-3
d_call: TRBD2
cdr3_length: 13
clone_size: few
j_call: TRBJ2-1
cdr3_nt: TGTGCCAGCACGGGGGGGCACTACAATGAGCAGTTCTTC
cdr3_aa: CASTGGHYNEQFF

v_call: TRBV4-1
d_call: .
cdr3_length: 16
clone_size: many
j_call: TRBJ1-1
cdr3_nt: TGCGCCAGCAGCACCCACTCCGGGAGCTCGAACACTGAAGCTTTCTTT
cdr3_aa: CASSTHSGSSNTEAFF

v_call: TRBV19
d_call: TRBD2
cdr3_length: 15
clone_size: .
j_call: TRBJ2-3
cdr3_nt: TGTGCCAGTAGTATTACAGCGGGAGTGGCAGATACGCAGTATTTT
cdr3_aa: CASSITAGVADTQYF

v_call: TRBV6-2/TRBV6-3
d_call: TRBD2
cdr3_length: 16
clone_size: many
j_call: TRBJ2-2
cdr3_nt: TGTGCCAGCAGTTACTCGGGACTAGCGGGAGCCGGGGAGCTGTTTTTT
cdr3_aa: CASSYSGLAGAGELFF

v_call: TRBV19
d_call: .
cdr3_length: 15
clone_size: few
j_call: TRBJ1-5
cdr3_nt: TGTGCCAGTAGTATCCAGGGATGGAGCAATCAGCCCCAGCATTTT
cdr3_aa: CASSIQGWSNQPQHF

v_call: TRBV20-1
d_call: TRBD1
cdr3_length: 14
clone_size: few
j_call: TRBJ2-5
cdr3_nt: TGCAGTGCTAGGAGGACAGGAATGCAAGAGACCCAGTACTTC
cdr3_aa: CSARRTGMQETQYF

v_call: TRBV30
d_call: .
cdr3_length: 15
clone_size: .
j_call: TRBJ2-1
cdr3_nt: TGTGCCTGGACCCTCGAAAGTAGCTCCTACAATGAGCAGTTCTTC
cdr3_aa: CAWTLESSSYNEQFF

v_call: TRBV18
d_call: .
cdr3_length: 17
clone_size: .
j_call: TRBJ2-5
cdr3_nt: TGTGCCAGCTCACCCCCTGATCGGGGACACCACCAAGAGGCCCAGTACTTC
cdr3_aa: CASSPPDRGHHQEAQYF

v_call: TRBV29-1
d_call: TRBD2
cdr3_length: 14
clone_size: many
j_call: TRBJ2-3
cdr3_nt: TGCAGCGTTGACCCTAGCGGGGGGGCAGATACGCAGTATTTT
cdr3_aa: CSVDPSGGADTQYF

v_call: TRBV28
d_call: TRBD2
cdr3_length: 16
clone_size: .
j_call: TRBJ2-1
cdr3_nt: TGTGCCAACAGTCTTAGACTAGCGGGGAAGCACAATGAGCAGTTCTTC
cdr3_aa: CANSLRLAGKHNEQFF

v_call: TRBV6-2/TRBV6-3
d_call: TRBD1
cdr3_length: 13
clone_size: many
j_call: TRBJ2-1
cdr3_nt: TGTGCCAGCAGCGACAGGGGCTACAATGAGCAGTTCTTC
cdr3_aa: CASSDRGYNEQFF

v_call: TRBV12-3/TRBV12-4
d_call: .
cdr3_length: 13
clone_size: many
j_call: TRBJ1-1
cdr3_nt: TGTGCCAGCAGAACGACAGGGAACACTGAAGCTTTCTTT
cdr3_aa: CASRTTGNTEAFF

v_call: TRBV11-2
d_call: .
cdr3_length: 15
clone_size: .
j_call: TRBJ2-1
cdr3_nt: TGTGCCAGCAGCTTAGTCGCAGGGGACTACAATGAGCAGTTCTTC
cdr3_aa: CASSLVAGDYNEQFF

v_call: TRBV20-1
d_call: TRBD2
cdr3_length: 15
clone_size: many
j_call: TRBJ2-5
cdr3_nt: TGCAGTGCTGAGCGGGAGGCTCGGTACCAAGAGACCCAGTACTTC
cdr3_aa: CSAEREARYQETQYF

v_call: TRBV12-3/TRBV12-4
d_call: TRBD1
cdr3_length: 13
clone_size: .
j_call: TRBJ1-2
cdr3_nt: TGTGCCAGCACCTCAGGGACAGGGGTTGGCTACACCTTC
cdr3_aa: CASTSGTGVGYTF

v_call: TRBV5-1
d_call: .
cdr3_length: 13
clone_size: many
j_call: TRBJ1-1
cdr3_nt: TGCGCCAGCAGCTTGGCAGGGGAGACTGAAGCTTTCTTT
cdr3_aa: CASSLAGETEAFF

v_call: TRBV7-8
d_call: .
cdr3_length: 14
clone_size: many
j_call: TRBJ1-1
cdr3_nt: TGTGCCAGCAGCCGGGGGGGGGAGGGCACTGAAGCTTTCTTT
cdr3_aa: CASSRGGEGTEAFF

v_call: TRBV9
d_call: TRBD1
cdr3_length: 16
clone_size: many
j_call: TRBJ2-3
cdr3_nt: TGTGCCAGCAGCGTAGTAGGGGACAGGGCCACAGATACGCAGTATTTT
cdr3_aa: CASSVVGDRATDTQYF

v_call: TRBV6-1
d_call: .
cdr3_length: 16
clone_size: many
j_call: TRBJ1-1
cdr3_nt: TGTGCCAGCAGTGACGTTTTGGCTGACATGAACACTGAAGCTTTCTTT
cdr3_aa: CASSDVLADMNTEAFF

v_call: TRBV7-9
d_call: .
cdr3_length: 14
clone_size: many
j_call: TRBJ2-5
cdr3_nt: TGTGCCAGCAGCCCCGGGGCACGTCAAGAGACCCAGTACTTC
cdr3_aa: CASSPGARQETQYF

v_call: TRBV12-3/TRBV12-4
d_call: .
cdr3_length: 13
clone_size: many
j_call: TRBJ2-7
cdr3_nt: TGTGCCAGCGGCGACGGTCGCTCCTACGAGCAGTACTTC
cdr3_aa: CASGDGRSYEQYF

v_call: TRBV19
d_call: .
cdr3_length: 16
clone_size: .
j_call: TRBJ1-5
cdr3_nt: TGTGCCAGTAGTGTTACACCCCGGTATAGCAATCAGCCCCAGCATTTT
cdr3_aa: CASSVTPRYSNQPQHF

v_call: TRBV4-3
d_call: TRBD1
cdr3_length: 16
clone_size: many
j_call: TRBJ2-7
cdr3_nt: TGCGCCAGCAGCCAAGAAGGGACAGGTGGTGGCTACGAGCAGTACTTC
cdr3_aa: CASSQEGTGGGYEQYF

v_call: TRBV20-1
d_call: .
cdr3_length: 12
clone_size: .
j_call: TRBJ2-7
cdr3_nt: TGCAGTGCTGGGGACGGTGCCTACGAGCAGTACTTC
cdr3_aa: CSAGDGAYEQYF

v_call: TRBV7-9
d_call: .
cdr3_length: 16
clone_size: many
j_call: TRBJ1-5
cdr3_nt: TGTGCCAGCAGCCCCCTTGACAGCCATAGCAATCAGCCCCAGCATTTT
cdr3_aa: CASSPLDSHSNQPQHF

v_call: TRBV11-2
d_call: TRBD1
cdr3_length: 17
clone_size: .
j_call: TRBJ1-1
cdr3_nt: TGTGCCAGCAGCCAACTCGGGACAGGGGGCGTTAGGGCTGAAGCTTTCTTT
cdr3_aa: CASSQLGTGGVRAEAFF

v_call: TRBV4-3
d_call: .
cdr3_length: 15
clone_size: few
j_call: TRBJ2-7
cdr3_nt: TGCGCCAGCAGCCAAGCCGCCACATTATCCTACGAGCAGTACTTC
cdr3_aa: CASSQAATLSYEQYF